The 9 T cell receptor beta chains in this list originate from one sample, sequenced in a study of response to subunit inactivated influenza vaccine. A single record per CDR3 protein comes from TCRdb applying MiXCR to the RT-PCR reads. This sample has 500,000 or so distinct CDR3 sequences; about 15% occur once, and the top ten carry less than 4%. Here the sequenced sample was CD4+ T cells sorted from PBMCs, taken less than 25 months after vaccination. These receptors were collected from a man between 45 and 75 years old who received an inactivated influenza vaccine.

There are a few counts of this clonotype. The rearrangement joins TRBV11-2 to TRBJ2-7; D gene ambiguous. The V end lost 6 bases, the J end lost 3 bases, and 15 bases lay between the germline ends. The CDR3 consists of 14 residues. CDR1 is SGHAT, CDR2 FQNNGV, per germline. CDR3 protein: CASSTARKVYEQYF. The DNA of the CDR3 is TGTGCCAGCAGTACCGCCAGAAAGGTCTACGAGCAGTACTTC.

The table lists this clonotype with a few counts. The J gene is TRBJ2-7, the V gene TRBV5-6; possibly TRBD2 for D (7 bases). Per germline, CDR1 SGHDT and CDR2 YYEEEE. Deletions cut 1 base from V and 1 base from J, with 21 bases between. The CDR3 runs 18 residues. This chain's CDR3 is CASSLRYRRGGSSYEQYF. Here the CDR3 DNA reads TGTGCCAGCAGCTTGAGGTATCGGCGCGGGGGCTCTTCCTACGAGCAGTACTTC.

The V call is TRBV6-5, the J call TRBJ2-3, with TRBD1 as a possible D gene (6 bases). With 2 bases removed from V and 4 bases from J, the gap between germline ends came to 16 bases. The CDR3 is 16 amino acids. Germline V gives CDR1 MNHEY, CDR2 SVGAGI. CDR3 DNA sequence: TGTGCCAGCAGTTACCACTCGTGGGGGCAAGCAGATACGCAGTATTTT. Translated, it gives CASSYHSWGQADTQYF.

This clonotype was counted ten times or more. The rearrangement links TRBV4-3 to TRBJ2-3; D gene unclear. Germline lookup yields CDR1 LGHNA and CDR2 YSLEER. Deletions cut 0 bases from V and 4 bases from J, with 5 bases between. CDR3 size: 13 residues. The CDR3 sequence is CASSQEHPDTQYF. CDR3 DNA: TGCGCCAGCAGCCAAGAACACCCAGATACGCAGTATTTT.

V usage is TRBV27 and J usage is TRBJ2-7; TRBD1 matches 9 bases. From germline, CDR1 is MNHEY and CDR2 SMNVEV (reference sequence). Unmatched junction bases numbered 6, after V lost 3 bases and J lost 3 bases. This CDR3 is built from 15 residues. The chain's CDR3 is CASSFSPDRGYEQYF. The DNA for the CDR3 is TGTGCCAGCAGTTTTTCCCCGGACAGGGGCTACGAGCAGTACTTC.

The rearrangement uses TRBV7-8 and TRBJ1-1, with TRBD1 identical over 7 bases. There are 14 residues in the CDR3. V lost 3 bases, J lost 4 bases, and 5 bases stayed unmatched. The germline V gene has CDR1 SGHVS and CDR2 FQNEAQ. CDR3 sequence reads: CASSLKGATTEAFF. The CDR3 DNA reads as TGTGCCAGCAGCTTGAAGGGGGCGACCACTGAAGCTTTCTTT.

This clonotype has only a few counts. V and J are TRBV18 and TRBJ2-4; D is uncertain. V lost 0 bases to trimming and J lost 0 bases, with 9 bases between them. The CDR3 totals 16 residues. CDR1 and CDR2 (germline): KGHSH, LQKENI. CDR3 coding DNA: TGTGCCAGCTCACCACCAGGTTCCCTAGCCAAAAACATTCAGTACTTC. It specifies CASSPPGSLAKNIQYF.

This clonotype was detected a few times. V usage is TRBV5-5 and J usage is TRBJ1-2, with 10 bases that match TRBD1. J was trimmed by 4 bases and V by 3 bases; bases with no gene match: 6. The CDR3 has 15 residues. Germline V gives CDR1 SGHKS, CDR2 YYEKEE (reference sequence). The CDR3 reads CASSSGQGDAYGYTF. CDR3 nucleotides: TGTGCCAGCAGCTCAGGACAGGGGGATGCCTATGGCTACACCTTC.

Turning to this clonotype: This clone may be a read error of a much larger clone one base away. This sequence joins TRBV5-1 and TRBJ1-2, with 7 bases identical to TRBD1. This CDR3 contains 13 residues. V gave up 4 bases and J gave up 3 bases; unmatched junction bases: 3. Germline V gene lookup returns CDR1 SGHRS and CDR2 YFSETQ. CDR3 in amino acids: CASSATGDYGYTF. The CDR3 coding sequence is TGCGCCAGCAGCGCTACAGGGGACTATGGCTACACCTTC. Complete variable domain (other parts from reference TRBV5-1 and TRBJ1-2): KAGVTQTPRYLIKTRGQQVTLSCSPISGHRSVSWYQQTPGQGLQFLFEYFSETQRNKGNFPGRFSGRQFSNSRSEMNVSTLELGDSALYLCASSATGDYGYTFGSGTRLTVV.